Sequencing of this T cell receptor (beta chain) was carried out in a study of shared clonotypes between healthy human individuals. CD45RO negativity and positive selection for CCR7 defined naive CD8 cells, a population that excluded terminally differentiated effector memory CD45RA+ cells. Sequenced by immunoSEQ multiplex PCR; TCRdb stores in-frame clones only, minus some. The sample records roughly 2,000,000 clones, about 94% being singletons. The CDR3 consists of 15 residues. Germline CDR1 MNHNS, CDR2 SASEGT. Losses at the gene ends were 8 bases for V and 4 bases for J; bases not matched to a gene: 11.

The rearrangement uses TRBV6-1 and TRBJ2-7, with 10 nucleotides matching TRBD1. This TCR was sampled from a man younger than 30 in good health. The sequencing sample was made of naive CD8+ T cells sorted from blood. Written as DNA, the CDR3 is TGTGCCAGCTTGTCGTGGGGACAGGGGTCTTACGAGCAGTACTTC. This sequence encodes CASLSWGQGSYEQYF.